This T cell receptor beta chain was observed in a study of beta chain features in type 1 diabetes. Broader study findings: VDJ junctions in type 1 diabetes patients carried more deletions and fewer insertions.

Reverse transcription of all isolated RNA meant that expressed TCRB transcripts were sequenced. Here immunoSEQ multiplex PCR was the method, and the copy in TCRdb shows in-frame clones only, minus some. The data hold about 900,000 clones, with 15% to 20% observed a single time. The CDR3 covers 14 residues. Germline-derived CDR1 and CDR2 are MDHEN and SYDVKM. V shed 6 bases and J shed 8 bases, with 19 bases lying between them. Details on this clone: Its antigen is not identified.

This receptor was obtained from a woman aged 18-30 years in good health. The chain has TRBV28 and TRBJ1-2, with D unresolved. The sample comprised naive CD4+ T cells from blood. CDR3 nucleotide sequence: TGTGCCAGCAGCATAGTCAGTCTCCTAAACGGCTACACCTTC. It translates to CASSIVSLLNGYTF.